This T cell receptor beta chain was sequenced in a study of patients and donors after allogeneic stem cell transplantation. TCRdb ran MiXCR on the RT-PCR reads and lists one entry per CDR3 protein. Among 200,000 to 250,000 distinct CDR3 sequences listed, less than 15% were seen once. The junction had 2 bases not matched to a gene; V was cut back by 1 base and J by 6 bases. The CDR3 contains 15 residues. This clonotype occurred many times. The chain is built from TRBV12-3 or TRBV12-4 and TRBJ2-1; 11 bases align to TRBD2. Sequencing used blood, either unsorted or a sorted T cell fraction (not recorded which). This clonotype was sampled from a human donor who was either an allogeneic HSCT recipient or a stem cell or donor lymphocyte infusion donor (not recorded which). It is not recorded whose cells these are; they may come from a transplant donor. CDR3 DNA: TGTGCCAGCAGTTTAGGTCTAGCGGGGGGCAATGAGCAGTTCTTC. This sequence encodes CASSLGLAGGNEQFF.